The 8 T cell receptor beta chains given below trace back to one sample, sequenced in a study of response to subunit inactivated influenza vaccine. A single record per CDR3 protein comes from TCRdb applying MiXCR to the RT-PCR reads. The sample lists approximately 570,000 distinct CDR3 sequences, approximately 7.7% seen once, with approximately 12% in the top ten. The material was PBMCs from blood, obtained about 23 months after vaccination. These receptors came from a man aged 45 to 75 who received an inactivated influenza vaccine.

The chain joins TRBV3-1 to TRBJ2-1; D unresolved. V gave up 4 bases and J gave up 6 bases, with 13 bases separating them. This CDR3 region has 14 residues. Looked up from germline, CDR1 is LGHDT and CDR2 is YNNKEL (reference sequence). The DNA for the CDR3 is TGTGCCAGCAGCCCTGGGTGGGCCTCCAATGAGCAGTTCTTC. It yields the protein CASSPGWASNEQFF.

This clonotype was detected only a few times. V usage is TRBV6-5 and J usage is TRBJ2-7; a possible D gene is TRBD1 (6 bases). V was pared by 8 bases and J by 5 bases, with 13 bases between. Germline-derived CDR1 and CDR2 are MNHEY and SVGAGI. The CDR3 contains 12 residues. The CDR3 spells CASETGIDEQYF. CDR3 nucleotide sequence: TGTGCCAGCGAGACAGGTATCGACGAGCAGTACTTC.

In its sample, this clonotype was seen a few times. V gene TRBV10-3 combines with J gene TRBJ1-6; 10 positions agree with TRBD1. The CDR3 has 16 residues. Germline V gives CDR1 ENHRY, CDR2 SYGVKD. V trimming: 5 bases; J trimming: 7 bases; junction bases outside the gene matches: 8. Here the CDR3 DNA reads TGTGCCATCAGTTCCGGGACAGGGGTCGGAAATTCACCCCTCCACTTT. Its protein product is CAISSGTGVGNSPLHF.

The J gene is TRBJ1-1, the V gene TRBV18; 7 bases map to TRBD1. V trimming: 1 base; J trimming: 5 bases; junction bases outside the gene matches: 4. The CDR3 loop spans 14 amino acids. Germline CDR1 is KGHSH and CDR2 is LQKENI. CDR3 coding DNA: TGTGCCAGCTCACCACAGGGGGCGATGACTGAAGCTTTCTTT. It specifies CASSPQGAMTEAFF.

This chain uses TRBV10-3 with TRBJ2-2; TRBD1 aligns across 9 bases. The CDR3 runs 16 residues. The trim removed 6 bases at V and 6 bases at J, leaving 11 bases unmatched. The V gene's germline CDR1 is ENHRY and CDR2 SYGVKD. The CDR3 DNA reads TGTGCCATCAGGACCGGGACAGGGATCCCCCCCGGGGAGCTGTTTTTT. This codes for CAIRTGTGIPPGELFF.

This clonotype has more than one count but fewer than ten. The rearrangement links TRBV7-9 to TRBJ2-1; D is perhaps TRBD1 (6 bases). The V end lost 1 base, the J end lost 5 bases, and 12 bases lay between the germline ends. The CDR3 spans 15 residues. CDR1 is SEHNR, CDR2 FQNEAQ, per germline (reference sequence). The CDR3 nucleotides are TGTGCCAGCAGCTTAGTTCAGGGGTCGAACAATGAGCAGTTCTTC. Translating gives CASSLVQGSNNEQFF.

In this sample, this clonotype turned up many times. The V gene is TRBV3-1, the J gene TRBJ2-3; TRBD1 is a possible D gene (6 bases). V was cut by 5 bases and J by 3 bases, with 9 bases left in between. The CDR3 runs 13 residues. Per germline, CDR1 LGHDT and CDR2 YNNKEL (reference sequence). CDR3 nucleotides: TGTGCCAGCAGCTCCCAGGGGACAGATACGCAGTATTTT. Its protein product is CASSSQGTDTQYF.

The chain carries TRBV15 and TRBJ2-3; 11 bases are a match to TRBD2. This CDR3 has 19 amino acids. Germline V CDR1 and CDR2: LNHNV, YYDKDF (reference sequence). J gave up 0 bases and V 0 bases, and 8 bases lay outside the gene matches. The CDR3 DNA is TGTGCCACCAGCAGAGAGGGGACTAGCGGCCTAATTAGCACAGATACGCAGTATTTT. It translates to CATSREGTSGLISTDTQYF.